The source of this TCR beta chain is a study of a mutant IDH1 vaccine in newly diagnosed glioma. Looking at the study overall: With temozolomide cycles, or 4-6 weeks after radiotherapy alone, vaccination was started.

On this clone itself: Its antigen remains unknown.

Documented time point: week 23, last vaccination. Vaccinated patients received 300 ug of mutant IDH1 20-mer peptide per dose, with topical imiquimod. The CDR3 consists of 14 residues. The V end lost 5 bases, the J end lost 3 bases, and 12 bases lay between the germline ends. Germline V gene sequence: CDR1 SEHNR, CDR2 FQNEAQ (reference sequence). Clones were sequenced by immunoSEQ multiplex PCR, and TCRdb holds only the in-frame ones, with some missing. The table shows about 43,000 clones, with around 84% occurring only once. The gene calls are TRBV7-9 and TRBJ2-3, with no clear D. This specimen consisted of PBMCs, obtained from a glioma patient whose treatment included an IDH1 peptide vaccine. The sequence came from a woman aged 18-30 years with glioma. Some clones in this sample may be carry-over from other donors' samples. As DNA, the CDR3 is TGTGCCAGCAGCGAAACCCCAGCTACAGATACGCAGTATTTT. This encodes CASSETPATDTQYF.